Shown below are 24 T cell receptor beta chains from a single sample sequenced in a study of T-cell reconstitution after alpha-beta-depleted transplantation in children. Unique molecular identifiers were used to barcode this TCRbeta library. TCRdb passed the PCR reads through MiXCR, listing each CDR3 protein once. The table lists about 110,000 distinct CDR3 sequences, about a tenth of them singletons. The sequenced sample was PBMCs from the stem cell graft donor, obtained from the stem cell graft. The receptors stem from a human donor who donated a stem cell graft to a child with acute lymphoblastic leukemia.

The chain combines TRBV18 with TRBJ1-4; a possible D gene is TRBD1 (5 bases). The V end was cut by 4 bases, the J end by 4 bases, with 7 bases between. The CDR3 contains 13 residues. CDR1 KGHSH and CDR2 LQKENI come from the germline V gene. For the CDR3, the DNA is TGTGCCAGCTCACTCGACAGTAATGAAAAACTGTTTTTT. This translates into CASSLDSNEKLFF.

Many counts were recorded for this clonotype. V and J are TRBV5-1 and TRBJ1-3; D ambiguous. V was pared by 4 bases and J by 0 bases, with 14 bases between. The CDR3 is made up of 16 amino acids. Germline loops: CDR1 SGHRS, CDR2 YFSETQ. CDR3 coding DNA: TGCGCCAGCAGCCCGGAGCGGGCGATCTCTGGAAACACCATATATTTT. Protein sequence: CASSPERAISGNTIYF.

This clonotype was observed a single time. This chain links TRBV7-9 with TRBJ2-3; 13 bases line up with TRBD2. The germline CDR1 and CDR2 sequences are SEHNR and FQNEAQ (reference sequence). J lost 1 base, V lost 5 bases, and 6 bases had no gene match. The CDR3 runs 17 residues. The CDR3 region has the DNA TGTGCCAGCAGCGCGGGACTAGCGGGGATGGGCACAGATACGCAGTATTTT. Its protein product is CASSAGLAGMGTDTQYF.

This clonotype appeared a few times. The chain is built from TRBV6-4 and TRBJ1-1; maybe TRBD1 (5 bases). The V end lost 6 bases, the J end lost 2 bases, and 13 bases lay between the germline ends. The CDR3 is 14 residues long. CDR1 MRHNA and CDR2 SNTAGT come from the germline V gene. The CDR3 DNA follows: TGTGCCAGCAGACCGGGACGGTTAAACACTGAAGCTTTCTTT. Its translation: CASRPGRLNTEAFF.

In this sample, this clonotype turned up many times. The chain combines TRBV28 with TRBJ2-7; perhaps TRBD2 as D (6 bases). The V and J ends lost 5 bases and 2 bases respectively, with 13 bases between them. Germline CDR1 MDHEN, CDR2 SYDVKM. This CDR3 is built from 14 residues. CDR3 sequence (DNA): TGTGCCAGCAGTAGGACGGGGGAAACCTACGAGCAGTACTTC. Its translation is CASSRTGETYEQYF.

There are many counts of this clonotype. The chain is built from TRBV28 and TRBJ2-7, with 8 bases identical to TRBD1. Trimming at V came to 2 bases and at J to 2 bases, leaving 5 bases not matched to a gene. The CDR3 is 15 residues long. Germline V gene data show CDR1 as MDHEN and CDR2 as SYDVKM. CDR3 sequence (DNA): TGTGCCAGCAGTTTAACCGGGACAGGAACCTACGAGCAGTACTTC. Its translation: CASSLTGTGTYEQYF.

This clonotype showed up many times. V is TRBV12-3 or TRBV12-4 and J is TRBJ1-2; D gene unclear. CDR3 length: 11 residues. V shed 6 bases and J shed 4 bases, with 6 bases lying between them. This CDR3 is CASSPIYGYTF. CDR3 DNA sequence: TGTGCCAGCAGCCCCATCTATGGCTACACCTTC.

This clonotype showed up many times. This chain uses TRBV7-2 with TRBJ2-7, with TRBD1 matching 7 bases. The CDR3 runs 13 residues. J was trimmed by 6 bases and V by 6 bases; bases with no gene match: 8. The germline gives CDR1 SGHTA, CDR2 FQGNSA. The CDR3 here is CASSYEQGSEQYF. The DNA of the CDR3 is TGTGCCAGCAGTTACGAACAGGGGTCCGAGCAGTACTTC.

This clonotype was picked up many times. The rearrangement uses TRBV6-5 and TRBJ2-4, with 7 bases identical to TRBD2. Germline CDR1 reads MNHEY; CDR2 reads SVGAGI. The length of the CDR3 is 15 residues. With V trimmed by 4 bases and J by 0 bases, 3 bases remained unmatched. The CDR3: CASSSSGLAKNIQYF. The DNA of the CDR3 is TGTGCCAGCAGTTCTAGCGGACTAGCCAAAAACATTCAGTACTTC.

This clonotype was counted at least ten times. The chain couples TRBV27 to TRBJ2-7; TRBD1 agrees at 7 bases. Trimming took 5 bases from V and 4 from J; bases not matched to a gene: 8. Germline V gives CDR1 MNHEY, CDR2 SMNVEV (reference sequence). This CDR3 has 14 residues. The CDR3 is CASSLDRRSYEQYF. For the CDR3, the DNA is TGTGCCAGCAGTCTGGACAGGAGATCATACGAGCAGTACTTC.

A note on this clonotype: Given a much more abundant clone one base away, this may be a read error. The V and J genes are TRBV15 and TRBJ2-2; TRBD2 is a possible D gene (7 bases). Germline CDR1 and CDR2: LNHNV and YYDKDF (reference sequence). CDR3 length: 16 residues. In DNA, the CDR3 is TGTGCCACCAGCGCATCATCGGGACACTGGAGCGGGGAGCCGTTTTTT. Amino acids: CATSASSGHWSGEPFF. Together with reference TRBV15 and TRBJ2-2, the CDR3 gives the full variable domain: DAMVIQNPRYQVTQFGKPVTLSCSQTLNHNVMYWYQQKSSQAPKLLFHYYDKDFNNEADTPDNFQSRRPNTSFCFLDIRSPGLGDTAMYLCATSASSGHWSGEPFFGEGSRLTVL.

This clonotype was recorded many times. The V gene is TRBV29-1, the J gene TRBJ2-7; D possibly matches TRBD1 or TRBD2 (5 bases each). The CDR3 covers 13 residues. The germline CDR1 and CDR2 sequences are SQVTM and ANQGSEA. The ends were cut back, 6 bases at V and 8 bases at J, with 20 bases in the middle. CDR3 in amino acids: CSVVVEGRRKQYF. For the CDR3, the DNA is TGCAGCGTAGTGGTCGAGGGACGTCGGAAGCAGTACTTC.

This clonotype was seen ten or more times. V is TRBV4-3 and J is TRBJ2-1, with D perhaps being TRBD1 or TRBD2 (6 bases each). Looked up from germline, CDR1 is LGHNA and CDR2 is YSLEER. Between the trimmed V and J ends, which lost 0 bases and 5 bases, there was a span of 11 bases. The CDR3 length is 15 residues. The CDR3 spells CASSQDWGDNNEQFF. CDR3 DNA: TGCGCCAGCAGCCAAGATTGGGGGGACAACAATGAGCAGTTCTTC.

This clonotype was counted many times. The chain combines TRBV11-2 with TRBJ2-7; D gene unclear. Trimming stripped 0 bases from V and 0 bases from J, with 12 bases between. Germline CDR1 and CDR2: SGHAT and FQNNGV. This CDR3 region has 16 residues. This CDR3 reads CASSLDVGTSSYEQYF. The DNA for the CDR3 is TGTGCCAGCAGCTTAGATGTGGGAACCTCCTCCTACGAGCAGTACTTC.

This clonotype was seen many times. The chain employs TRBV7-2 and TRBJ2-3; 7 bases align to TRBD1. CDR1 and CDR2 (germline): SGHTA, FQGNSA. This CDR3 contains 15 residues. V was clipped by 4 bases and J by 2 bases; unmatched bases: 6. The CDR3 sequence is CASSSSGQDTDTQYF. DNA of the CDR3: TGTGCCAGCAGCTCAAGTGGACAGGACACAGATACGCAGTATTTT. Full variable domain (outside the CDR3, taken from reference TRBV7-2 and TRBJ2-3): GAGVSQSPSNKVTEKGKDVELRCDPISGHTALYWYRQSLGQGLEFLIYFQGNSAPDKSGLPSDRFSAERTGGSVSTLTIQRTQQEDSAVYLCASSSSGQDTDTQYFGPGTRLTVL.

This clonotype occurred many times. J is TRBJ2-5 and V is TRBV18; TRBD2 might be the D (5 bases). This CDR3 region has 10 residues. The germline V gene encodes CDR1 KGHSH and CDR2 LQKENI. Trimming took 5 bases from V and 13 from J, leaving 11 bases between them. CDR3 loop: CASSDGISYF. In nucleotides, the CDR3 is TGTGCCAGCTCAGACGGGATCTCGTACTTC.

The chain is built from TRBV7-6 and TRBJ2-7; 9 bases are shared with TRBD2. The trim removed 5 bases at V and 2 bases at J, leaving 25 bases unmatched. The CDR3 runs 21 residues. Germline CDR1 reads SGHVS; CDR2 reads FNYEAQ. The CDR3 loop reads CASSPYSWGGYERGVPYEQYF. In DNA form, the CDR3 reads TGTGCCAGCAGCCCCTATAGTTGGGGGGGCTACGAGCGGGGGGTTCCCTACGAGCAGTACTTC.

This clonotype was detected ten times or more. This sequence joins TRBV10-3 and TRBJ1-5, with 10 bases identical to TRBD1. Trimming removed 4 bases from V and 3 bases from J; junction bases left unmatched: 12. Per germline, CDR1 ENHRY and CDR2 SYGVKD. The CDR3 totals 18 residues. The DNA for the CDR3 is TGTGCCATCAGTGCAACCGGGACAGGGGTCGAAGACAATCAGCCCCAGCATTTT. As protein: CAISATGTGVEDNQPQHF.

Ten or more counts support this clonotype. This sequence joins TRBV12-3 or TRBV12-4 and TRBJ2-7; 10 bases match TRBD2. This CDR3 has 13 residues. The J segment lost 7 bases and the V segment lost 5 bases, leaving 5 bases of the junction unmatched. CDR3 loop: CASSKTSGREQYF. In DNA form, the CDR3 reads TGTGCCAGCAGTAAGACTAGCGGGCGGGAGCAGTACTTC.

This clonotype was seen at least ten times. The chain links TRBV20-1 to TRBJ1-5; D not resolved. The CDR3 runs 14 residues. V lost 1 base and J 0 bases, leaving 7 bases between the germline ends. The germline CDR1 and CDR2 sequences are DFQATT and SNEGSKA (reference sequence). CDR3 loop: CSARGWDSNQPQHF. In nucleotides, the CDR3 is TGCAGTGCTAGAGGATGGGATAGCAATCAGCCCCAGCATTTT.

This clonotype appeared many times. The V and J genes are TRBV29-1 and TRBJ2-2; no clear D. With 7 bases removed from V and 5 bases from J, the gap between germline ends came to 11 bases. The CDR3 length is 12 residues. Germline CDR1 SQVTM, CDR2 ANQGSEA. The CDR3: CSASSGTGELFF. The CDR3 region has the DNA TGCAGCGCTAGTTCTGGGACCGGGGAGCTGTTTTTT.

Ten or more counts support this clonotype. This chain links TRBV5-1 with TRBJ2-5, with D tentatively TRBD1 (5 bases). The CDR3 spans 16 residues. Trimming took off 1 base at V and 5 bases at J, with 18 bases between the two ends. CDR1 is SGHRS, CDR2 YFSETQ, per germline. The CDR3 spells CASSLLAKRGRETQYF. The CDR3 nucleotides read TGCGCCAGCAGCTTGCTTGCCAAAAGGGGCCGGGAGACCCAGTACTTC.

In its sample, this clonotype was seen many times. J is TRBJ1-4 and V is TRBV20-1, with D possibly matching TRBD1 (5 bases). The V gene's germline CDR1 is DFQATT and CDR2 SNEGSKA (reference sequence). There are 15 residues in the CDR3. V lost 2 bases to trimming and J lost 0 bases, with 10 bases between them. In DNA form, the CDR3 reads TGCAGTGCTAGAATGACAGAAGCAACTAATGAAAAACTGTTTTTT. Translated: CSARMTEATNEKLFF.

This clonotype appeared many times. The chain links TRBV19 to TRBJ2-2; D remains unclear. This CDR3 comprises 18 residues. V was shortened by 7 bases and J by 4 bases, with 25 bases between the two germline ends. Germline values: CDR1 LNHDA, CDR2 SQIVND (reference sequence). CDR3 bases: TGTGCCAGTACCCCAGGCGACACTGGAGCTGTGGGCACCGGGGAGCTGTTTTTT. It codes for CASTPGDTGAVGTGELFF.